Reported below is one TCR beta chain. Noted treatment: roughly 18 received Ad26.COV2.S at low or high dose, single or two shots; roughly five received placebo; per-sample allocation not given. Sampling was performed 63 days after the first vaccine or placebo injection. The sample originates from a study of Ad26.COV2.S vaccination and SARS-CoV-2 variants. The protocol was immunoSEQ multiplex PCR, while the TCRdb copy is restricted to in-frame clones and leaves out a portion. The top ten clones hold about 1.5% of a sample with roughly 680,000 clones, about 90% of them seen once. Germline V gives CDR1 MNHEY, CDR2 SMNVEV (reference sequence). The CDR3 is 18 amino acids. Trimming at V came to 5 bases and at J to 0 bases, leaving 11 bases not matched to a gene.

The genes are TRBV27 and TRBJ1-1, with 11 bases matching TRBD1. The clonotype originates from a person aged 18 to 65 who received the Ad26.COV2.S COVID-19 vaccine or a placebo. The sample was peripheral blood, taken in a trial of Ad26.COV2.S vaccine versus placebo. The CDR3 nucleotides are TGTGCCAGCAGTCCCCACCGGGGGACAGGGGGTATGAACACTGAAGCTTTCTTT. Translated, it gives CASSPHRGTGGMNTEAFF.